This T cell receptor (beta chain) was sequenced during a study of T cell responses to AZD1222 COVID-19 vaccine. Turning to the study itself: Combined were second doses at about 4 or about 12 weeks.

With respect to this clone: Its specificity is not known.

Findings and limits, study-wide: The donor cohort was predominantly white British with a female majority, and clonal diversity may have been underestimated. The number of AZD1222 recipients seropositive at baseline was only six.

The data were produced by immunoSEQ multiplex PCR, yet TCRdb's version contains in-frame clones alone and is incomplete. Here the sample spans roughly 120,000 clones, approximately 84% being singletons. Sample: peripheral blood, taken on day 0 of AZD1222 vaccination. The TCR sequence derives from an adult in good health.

CDR3 nucleotides: TGCGCCAGCAGCCACCGGGACGGAGTCTCCTACGAGCAGTACTTC. Translation: CASSHRDGVSYEQYF. The chain joins TRBV4-1 to TRBJ2-7, with D perhaps given as TRBD1 or TRBD2 (5 bases each). Germline-derived CDR1 and CDR2 are MGHRA and YSYEKL. Trimming stripped 3 bases from V and 0 bases from J, with 12 bases between. This CDR3 is 15 amino acids long.